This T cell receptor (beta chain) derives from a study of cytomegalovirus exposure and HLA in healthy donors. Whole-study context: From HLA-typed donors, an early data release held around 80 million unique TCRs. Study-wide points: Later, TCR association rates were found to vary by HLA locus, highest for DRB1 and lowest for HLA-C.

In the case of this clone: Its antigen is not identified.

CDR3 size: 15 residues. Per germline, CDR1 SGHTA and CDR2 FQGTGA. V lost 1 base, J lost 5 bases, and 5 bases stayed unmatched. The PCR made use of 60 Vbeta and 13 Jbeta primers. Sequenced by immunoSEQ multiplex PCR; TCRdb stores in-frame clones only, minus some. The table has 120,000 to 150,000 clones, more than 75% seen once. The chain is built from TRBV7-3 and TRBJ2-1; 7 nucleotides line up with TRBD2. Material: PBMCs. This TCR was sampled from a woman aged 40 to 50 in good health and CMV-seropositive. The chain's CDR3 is CASSLRLAANNEQFF. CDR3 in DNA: TGTGCCAGCAGCTTAAGGCTAGCGGCTAACAATGAGCAGTTCTTC.